This TCR beta chain derives from a study of shared clonotypes between healthy human individuals. This clone was observed a handful of times. Its antigen is still unknown. The table came from immunoSEQ multiplex PCR; TCRdb's copy has only in-frame clones and leaves some out. The data contain about 330,000 clones, roughly 84% of them singletons. V gave up 4 bases and J gave up 0 bases, with 13 bases separating them. The CDR3 spans 15 residues. The germline V gene encodes CDR1 SGHRS and CDR2 YFSETQ. Study conclusions and caveats: Genetic and exposure-history diversity was limited by the small donor number.

The sequence was collected from a man younger than 30 in good health. The chain has TRBV5-1 and TRBJ1-2, with D perhaps TRBD1 (6 bases). Sequenced sample: memory CD8+ T cells sorted from blood. Subset noted: CD45RO+ cells pooled with CCR7-negative TemRA cells. CDR3: CASSNLDSPNYGYTF. CDR3 DNA sequence: TGCGCCAGCAGCAACTTGGACAGCCCTAACTATGGCTACACCTTC.